The TCR beta chain under discussion was sequenced for a study of spatial heterogeneity in lung cancer. In the study overall: The authors sequenced available follow-up PBMC samples, taken a median of around 2 years after resection.

A unique molecular identifier was carried by every single TCR cDNA molecule. TCRdb passed the 5' RACE reads through MiXCR, listing each CDR3 protein once. The sample contains 35,000 to 45,000 distinct CDR3 sequences, just over 7.5% of which appear only once. Time point in this sample: blood at routine non-recurrence follow-up after resection. The table lists this clonotype with many counts. The CDR3 is made up of 15 amino acids. From germline, CDR1 is SGHDT and CDR2 YYEEEE. V was pared by 0 bases and J by 7 bases, with 16 bases between. The clonotype comes from a male donor with early-stage non-small cell lung cancer. This specimen consisted of PBMCs, obtained at follow-up. The chain recombines TRBV5-6 with TRBJ2-5; a possible D gene is TRBD1 (6 bases). The CDR3 loop is CASSLGQVLKGTQYF. As DNA, the CDR3 is TGTGCCAGCAGCTTGGGACAGGTTTTGAAAGGGACCCAGTACTTC.